This TCR beta chain was identified in a study of cytomegalovirus exposure and HLA in healthy donors. Study summary: About 85 million unique TCRs from HLA-typed donors were held in an early release of data. Overall study results and limits: In an earlier analysis, productive rearrangement rates for most beta V segments clustered near 90% or 30%. Accurate prediction of most subjects' HLA-A and HLA-B alleles from TCR beta sequences was reported.

Primers: 60 Vbeta forward and 13 Jbeta reverse. Clones were sequenced by immunoSEQ multiplex PCR, and TCRdb holds only the in-frame ones, with some missing. The sample consists of roughly 150,000 clones, roughly 75% of them appearing once. Details on this clone: What it recognizes is unknown.

This clonotype originated in a female donor in good health and CMV-seronegative. Sequenced: PBMCs.

Here the CDR3 DNA reads TGTGCCAGCAGCCTCGAGACAGGGGGCAATTCACCCCTCCACTTT. Residues: CASSLETGGNSPLHF. This sequence joins TRBV11-2 and TRBJ1-6, with TRBD1 matching over 10 bases. The length of the CDR3 is 15 residues. V lost 5 bases, J lost 7 bases, and 5 bases stayed unmatched. The V gene's germline CDR1 is SGHAT and CDR2 FQNNGV. Complete variable domain (other parts from reference TRBV11-2 and TRBJ1-6): EAGVAQSPRYKIIEKRQSVAFWCNPISGHATLYWYQQILGQGPKLLIQFQNNGVVDDSQLPKDRFSAERLKGVDSTLKIQPAKLEDSAVYLCASSLETGGNSPLHFGNGTRLTVT.